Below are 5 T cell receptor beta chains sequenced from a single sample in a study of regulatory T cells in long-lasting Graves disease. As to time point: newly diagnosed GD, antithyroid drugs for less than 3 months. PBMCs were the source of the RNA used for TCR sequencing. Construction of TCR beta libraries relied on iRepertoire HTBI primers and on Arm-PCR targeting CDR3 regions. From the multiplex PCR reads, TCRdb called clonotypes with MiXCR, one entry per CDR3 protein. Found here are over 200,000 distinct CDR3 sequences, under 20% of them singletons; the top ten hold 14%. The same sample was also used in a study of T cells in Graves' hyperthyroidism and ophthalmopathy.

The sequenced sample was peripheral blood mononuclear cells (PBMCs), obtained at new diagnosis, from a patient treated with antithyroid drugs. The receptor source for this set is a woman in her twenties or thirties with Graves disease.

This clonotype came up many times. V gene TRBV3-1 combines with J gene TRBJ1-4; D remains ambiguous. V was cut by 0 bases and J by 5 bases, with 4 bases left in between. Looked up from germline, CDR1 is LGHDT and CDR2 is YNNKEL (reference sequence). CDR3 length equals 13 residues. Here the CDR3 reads CASSQEWNEKLFF. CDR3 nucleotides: TGTGCCAGCAGCCAAGAGTGGAATGAAAAACTGTTTTTT.

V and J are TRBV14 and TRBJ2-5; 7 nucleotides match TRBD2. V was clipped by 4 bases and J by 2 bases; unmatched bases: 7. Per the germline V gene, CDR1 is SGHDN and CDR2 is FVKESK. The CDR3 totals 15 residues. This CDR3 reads CASSRRDYRQETQYF. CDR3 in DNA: TGTGCCAGCAGCCGCCGGGACTATAGACAAGAGACCCAGTACTTC.

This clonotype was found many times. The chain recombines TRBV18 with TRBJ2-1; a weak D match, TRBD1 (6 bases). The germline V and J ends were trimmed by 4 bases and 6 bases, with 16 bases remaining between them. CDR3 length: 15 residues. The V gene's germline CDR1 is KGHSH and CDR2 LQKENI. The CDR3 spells CASSLMTGAPNEQFF. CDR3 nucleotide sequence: TGTGCCAGCTCACTCATGACAGGCGCCCCCAATGAGCAGTTCTTC.

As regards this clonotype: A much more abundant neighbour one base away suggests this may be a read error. The CDR3 DNA sequence: TGTGCCAGCAGCTTTGGGGACAGGGTATGGGAGCAGTACTTC. The encoded protein is CASSFGDRVWEQYF. The chain couples TRBV5-8 to TRBJ2-7, with 9 bases aligning to TRBD1. The CDR3 covers 14 residues. From germline, CDR1 is SGHTS and CDR2 YDEGEE. V lost 2 bases, J lost 7 bases, and 7 bases stayed unmatched.

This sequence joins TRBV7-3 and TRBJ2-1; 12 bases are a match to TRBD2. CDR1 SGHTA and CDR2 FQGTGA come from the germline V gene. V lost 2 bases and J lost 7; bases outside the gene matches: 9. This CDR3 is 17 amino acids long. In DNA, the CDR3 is TGTGCCAGCAGCTTAGTAGCTAGCGGGAGGGCCGGGAATGAGCAGTTCTTC. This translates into CASSLVASGRAGNEQFF.